The 28 T cell receptor beta chains given below trace back to one sample, sequenced in a study of shared clonotypes between healthy human individuals. Naive CD8 cells comprised CD45RO-negative, CCR7-positively selected cells, excluding terminally differentiated effector memory CD45RA+ cells. Assay used: immunoSEQ multiplex PCR; TCRdb lists only in-frame clones, some missing. The table has about 2 million clones, approximately 94% seen once. The sample comprised naive CD8+ T cells sorted from blood. All receptors derive from a man between 18 and 29 years old in good health.

The rearrangement links TRBV19 to TRBJ2-1; the D is unclear. With 3 bases removed from V and 0 bases from J, the gap between germline ends came to 15 bases. The germline V gene encodes CDR1 LNHDA and CDR2 SQIVND (reference sequence). The CDR3 extends over 17 amino acids. CDR3 in amino acids: CASSMSNVPRSYNEQFF. Written as DNA, the CDR3 is TGTGCCAGTAGTATGTCTAACGTTCCCCGCTCCTACAATGAGCAGTTCTTC.

As to this clone: This CDR3 is also generated by other DNA sequences in the sample. The rearrangement links TRBV11-3 to TRBJ2-1; weak D call: TRBD2 (6 bases). CDR1 is SGHNT, CDR2 YENEEA, per germline. Trimming left V 5 bases short and J 6 bases short, with 11 bases between. The CDR3 consists of 13 residues. The CDR3 spells CASSLGTANEQFF. In nucleotides, the CDR3 is TGTGCCAGCAGCCTGGGGACTGCCAATGAGCAGTTCTTC. The full variable domain, completed using reference TRBV11-3 and TRBJ2-1, is EAGVVQSPRYKIIEKKQPVAFWCNPISGHNTLYWYLQNLGQGPELLIRYENEEAVDDSQLPKDRFSAERLKGVDSTLKIQPAELGDSAVYLCASSLGTANEQFFGPGTRLTVL.

The rearrangement joins TRBV2 to TRBJ1-1; D is unresolved. The V end was cut by 1 base, the J end by 1 base, with 10 bases between. From germline, CDR1 is SNHLY and CDR2 FYNNEI. The CDR3 length is 15 residues. The DNA of the CDR3 is TGTGCCAGCAGTGAAGTGGGAGGCGGGAACACTGAAGCTTTCTTT. Encoded protein: CASSEVGGGNTEAFF. Full variable domain (outside the CDR3, taken from reference TRBV2 and TRBJ1-1): EPEVTQTPSHQVTQMGQEVILRCVPISNHLYFYWYRQILGQKVEFLVSFYNNEISEKSEIFDDQFSVERPDGSNFTLKIRSTKLEDSAMYFCASSEVGGGNTEAFFGQGTRLTVV.

The chain carries TRBV6-1 and TRBJ2-7; 7 positions match TRBD2. This CDR3 comprises 15 residues. CDR1 MNHNS and CDR2 SASEGT come from the germline V gene. The trim removed 6 bases at V and 2 bases at J, leaving 10 bases unmatched. DNA of the CDR3: TGTGCCAGCAGACCATGGGGGACTACCCCCTACGAGCAGTACTTC. This translates into CASRPWGTTPYEQYF.

The V gene is TRBV30, the J gene TRBJ2-5; 9 bases map to TRBD2. The J call could be wrong; TRBJ2-7 is a better fit for the DNA end. CDR3 length: 14 amino acids. Germline V lookup: CDR1 GTSNPN, CDR2 SVGIG (reference sequence). The CDR3 protein is CAWSLGAGGYEQYF. As DNA, the CDR3 is TGTGCCTGGAGTTTAGGAGCGGGAGGCTACGAGCAGTACTTC.

J is TRBJ2-3 and V is TRBV7-6; 13 nucleotides align to TRBD2. CDR1 and CDR2 from the germline V gene are SGHVS and FNYEAQ. The V and J ends lost 4 bases and 6 bases, in that order; junction bases with no gene match: 4. This CDR3 is 15 amino acids long. The CDR3 sequence is CASSWTSGSGDTQYF. CDR3 bases: TGTGCCAGCAGCTGGACTAGCGGGAGTGGGGATACGCAGTATTTT. The full variable domain, completed using reference TRBV7-6 and TRBJ2-3, is GAGVSQSPRYKVTKRGQDVALRCDPISGHVSLYWYRQALGQGPEFLTYFNYEAQQDKSGLPNDRFSAERPEGSISTLTIQRTEQRDSAMYRCASSWTSGSGDTQYFGPGTRLTVL.

In this sample, this clone turned up once. Other nucleotide sequences in the sample specify the same CDR3. The chain couples TRBV19 to TRBJ1-5, with 7 bases matching TRBD1. The CDR3 runs 17 residues. Germline CDR1 is LNHDA and CDR2 is SQIVND (reference sequence). V shed 3 bases, J shed 0 bases, and the junction held 8 bases outside the gene matches. The CDR3 here is CASSIDREGYSNQPQHF. CDR3 DNA: TGTGCCAGTAGTATTGACAGGGAGGGGTATAGCAATCAGCCCCAGCATTTT. The full variable domain, with the rest looked up from reference TRBV19 and TRBJ1-5, is DGGITQSPKYLFRKEGQNVTLSCEQNLNHDAMYWYRQDPGQGLRLIYYSQIVNDFQKGDIAEGYSVSREKKESFPLTVTSAQKNPTAFYLCASSIDREGYSNQPQHFGDGTRLSIL.

The chain has TRBV4-3 and TRBJ2-1; 14 nucleotides line up with TRBD2. This CDR3 has 17 residues. The junction had 6 bases not matched to a gene; V was cut back by 0 bases and J by 8 bases. Germline V gene sequence: CDR1 LGHNA, CDR2 YSLEER. CDR3 region: CASSQDPAGLAGDEQFF. CDR3 DNA: TGCGCCAGCAGCCAAGACCCGGCGGGACTAGCGGGAGATGAGCAGTTCTTC.

V and J are TRBV12-1 and TRBJ1-2. TRBV12-1 is an annotated pseudogene. CDR3 size: 15 residues. CDR3 sequence reads: CASSFLVGTNYGYTF. The CDR3, as DNA: TGTGCCAGCAGCTTTTTAGTGGGAACTAACTATGGCTACACCTTC.

This clone has more than one count but fewer than ten. The chain employs TRBV19 and TRBJ2-7; D is unclear. The CDR3 length is 14 residues. From germline, CDR1 is LNHDA and CDR2 SQIVND (reference sequence). V was clipped by 9 bases and J by 1 base, with 16 bases between them. The CDR3 reads CASRIDGESYEQYF. Here the CDR3 DNA reads TGTGCCAGCCGCATTGACGGAGAGTCCTACGAGCAGTACTTC.

The V call is TRBV4-1, the J call TRBJ1-3; TRBD1 agrees at 7 bases. The V and J ends lost 0 bases and 1 base, in that order; junction bases with no gene match: 9. The CDR3 totals 18 residues. The germline CDR1 and CDR2 sequences are MGHRA and YSYEKL. The CDR3 DNA follows: TGCGCCAGCAGCCAAGAAACTGTGACAGGGTTTTCTGGAAACACCATATATTTT. It encodes CASSQETVTGFSGNTIYF.

The CDR3 nucleotides are TGTGCCTGGAGCTCTACGGGACTCGGGGCCTACAATGAGCAGTTCTTC. Residues: CAWSSTGLGAYNEQFF. The chain carries TRBV30 and TRBJ2-1; perhaps TRBD2 as D (6 bases). This CDR3 is 16 amino acids long. Germline CDR1 GTSNPN, CDR2 SVGIG (reference sequence). V lost 3 bases and J lost 2, with 17 bases in between.

The V call is TRBV2, the J call TRBJ1-5, with a weak D call TRBD1 (5 bases). Germline CDR1 and CDR2: SNHLY and FYNNEI. V gave up 2 bases and J gave up 4 bases, with 12 bases separating them. CDR3 length: 15 residues. DNA for the CDR3: TGTGCCAGCAGTGAAAAGTGGGCAGGGAATCAGCCCCAGCATTTT. Translating it yields CASSEKWAGNQPQHF.

The rearrangement joins TRBV7-2 to TRBJ2-7; the match to TRBD2 covers 8 bases. V dropped 5 bases and J dropped 3; count of bases not matched to a gene: 12. This CDR3 is built from 16 residues. Germline assignment: CDR1 SGHTA and CDR2 FQGNSA. The CDR3 DNA reads TGTGCCAGCAGCGTCGAAAAACTAGCGGCACTCTACGAGCAGTACTTC. Its translation is CASSVEKLAALYEQYF.

The V gene is TRBV5-6, the J gene TRBJ2-2; 8 bases are shared with TRBD2. V was pared by 4 bases and J by 3 bases, with 14 bases of the junction left unmatched. The CDR3 is 18 residues long. Germline V CDR1 and CDR2: SGHDT, YYEEEE. This chain's CDR3 is CASSGIPRAGVYTGELFF. CDR3 coding DNA: TGTGCCAGCAGCGGCATCCCTAGAGCGGGAGTGTACACCGGGGAGCTGTTTTTT.

This chain connects TRBV10-2 to TRBJ2-1; D gene uncertain. V was shortened by 3 bases and J by 6 bases, with 12 bases between the two germline ends. This CDR3 is built from 14 residues. CDR1 WSHSY and CDR2 SAAADI come from the germline V gene. In nucleotides, the CDR3 is TGCGCCAGCAGTGACCTAGTGGGATCCAATGAGCAGTTCTTC. It specifies CASSDLVGSNEQFF.

This chain uses TRBV30 with TRBJ1-1; D is ambiguous. The germline V gene encodes CDR1 GTSNPN and CDR2 SVGIG (reference sequence). The CDR3 length is 13 residues. V was shortened by 0 bases and J by 4 bases, with 9 bases between the two germline ends. The CDR3 loop is CAWSVDSGTEAFF. The CDR3 region has the DNA TGTGCCTGGAGTGTAGACTCGGGCACTGAAGCTTTCTTT.

The V and J genes are TRBV15 and TRBJ2-5, with D uncertain. The CDR3 consists of 15 residues. Germline V gene lookup returns CDR1 LNHNV and CDR2 YYDKDF (reference sequence). V lost 0 bases and J 2 bases, leaving 10 bases between the germline ends. CDR3 coding DNA: TGTGCCACCAGCAGAGATGATGTAACTCAAGAGACCCAGTACTTC. Its translation is CATSRDDVTQETQYF.

The chain employs TRBV5-4 and TRBJ2-7; tentatively, D is TRBD1 or TRBD2 (6 bases each). Germline V gene sequence: CDR1 SGHNT, CDR2 YYREEE (reference sequence). The V gene lost 0 bases and the J gene lost 3 bases, with 16 bases spanning the gap. The CDR3 sequence is 16 residues long. As DNA, the CDR3 is TGTGCCAGCAGCTTGGGAGACGGGGGCACTTTCTACGAGCAGTACTTC. Translated, it gives CASSLGDGGTFYEQYF.

J is TRBJ2-2 and V is TRBV18, with D possibly being TRBD1 (6 bases). The CDR3 totals 16 residues. The V gene's germline CDR1 is KGHSH and CDR2 LQKENI. V was clipped by 3 bases and J by 2 bases, with 13 bases between them. The CDR3 DNA sequence: TGTGCCAGCTCACCGAACGGGACACCTAACACCGGGGAGCTGTTTTTT. Translating it yields CASSPNGTPNTGELFF. Full variable domain (missing parts from reference TRBV18 and TRBJ2-2): NAGVMQNPRHLVRRRGQEARLRCSPMKGHSHVYWYRQLPEEGLKFMVYLQKENIIDESGMPKERFSAEFPKEGPSILRIQQVVRGDSAAYFCASSPNGTPNTGELFFGEGSRLTVL.

On this clone itself: In the same sample, other DNA sequences code for this CDR3. V usage is TRBV27 and J usage is TRBJ1-1; D not resolved. The germline V gene encodes CDR1 MNHEY and CDR2 SMNVEV (reference sequence). V was clipped by 0 bases and J by 5 bases, with 7 bases between them. This CDR3 region has 13 residues. The CDR3 coding sequence is TGTGCCAGCAGTTTATCGGGCAGGACTGAAGCTTTCTTT. This encodes CASSLSGRTEAFF.

V gene TRBV7-9 combines with J gene TRBJ2-7; 9 bases match TRBD2. The germline gives CDR1 SEHNR, CDR2 FQNEAQ (reference sequence). With 5 bases clipped from V and 3 bases from J, the junction kept 14 bases outside the gene matches. This CDR3 comprises 17 residues. The chain's CDR3 is CASSLPKGSGRDYEQYF. Here the CDR3 DNA reads TGTGCCAGCAGCCTACCGAAGGGTAGCGGGAGAGACTACGAGCAGTACTTC.

This clone was found once. The chain links TRBV29-1 to TRBJ2-2; 8 nucleotides agree with TRBD1. The CDR3 runs 14 residues. Germline CDR1 SQVTM, CDR2 ANQGSEA. The ends lost 6 bases at V and 6 bases at J; junction bases unmatched: 9. CDR3 amino acids: CSVFDRGEAGELFF. The CDR3 DNA reads TGCAGCGTATTCGACAGGGGCGAGGCCGGGGAGCTGTTTTTT.

Of note for this clone: Additional DNA sequences in this sample encode the identical CDR3. This rearrangement joins TRBV2 to TRBJ2-3; 16 nucleotides match TRBD2. The CDR3 runs 15 residues. Losses at the gene ends were 6 bases for V and 6 bases for J; bases not matched to a gene: 3. Germline CDR1 reads SNHLY; CDR2 reads FYNNEI. CDR3 amino acids: CASRGLAGGLDTQYF. The CDR3 DNA follows: TGTGCCAGCAGGGGACTAGCGGGAGGGCTCGATACGCAGTATTTT.

The chain is built from TRBV5-1 and TRBJ2-7; D may be TRBD1 (6 bases). V lost 0 bases and J 6 bases, leaving 16 bases between the germline ends. CDR3 size: 15 residues. Germline V gene data show CDR1 as SGHRS and CDR2 as YFSETQ. The CDR3 loop is CASSLDGSGAREQYF. The CDR3 DNA sequence: TGCGCCAGCAGCTTGGATGGATCAGGGGCCCGCGAGCAGTACTTC. The variable domain in full, with the rest retrieved from reference TRBV5-1 and TRBJ2-7, is KAGVTQTPRYLIKTRGQQVTLSCSPISGHRSVSWYQQTPGQGLQFLFEYFSETQRNKGNFPGRFSGRQFSNSRSEMNVSTLELGDSALYLCASSLDGSGAREQYFGPGTRLTVT.

This clone was counted a single time. The chain is built from TRBV27 and TRBJ2-2; D tentatively fits TRBD1 or TRBD2 (5 bases each). The CDR3 loop spans 13 amino acids. With 10 bases removed from V and 1 base from J, the gap between germline ends came to 10 bases. Germline CDR1 and CDR2: MNHEY and SMNVEV (reference sequence). CDR3 protein: CATGTVNTGELFF. The CDR3 DNA follows: TGTGCCACCGGGACGGTGAACACCGGGGAGCTGTTTTTT.

V is TRBV4-1 and J is TRBJ2-2, with 8 bases fitting TRBD1. The CDR3 extends over 16 amino acids. V gave up 3 bases and J gave up 2 bases; unmatched junction bases: 5. The germline gives CDR1 MGHRA, CDR2 YSYEKL. In DNA form, the CDR3 reads TGCGCCAGCAGCCACCGACAGGGGCTAAACACCGGGGAGCTGTTTTTT. It specifies CASSHRQGLNTGELFF.

The rearrangement joins TRBV13 to TRBJ2-1, with 11 bases that match TRBD2. The CDR3 is made up of 15 amino acids. Unmatched junction bases numbered 4, after V lost 2 bases and J lost 7 bases. The germline gives CDR1 PRHDT, CDR2 FYEKMQ (reference sequence). CDR3: CASSLRVAGGNEQFF. The CDR3 nucleotides read TGTGCCAGCAGCTTAAGGGTAGCGGGGGGGAATGAGCAGTTCTTC. The variable domain in full, with the rest retrieved from reference TRBV13 and TRBJ2-1, is AAGVIQSPRHLIKEKRETATLKCYPIPRHDTVYWYQQGPGQDPQFLISFYEKMQSDKGSIPDRFSAQQFSDYHSELNMSSLELGDSALYFCASSLRVAGGNEQFFGPGTRLTVL.